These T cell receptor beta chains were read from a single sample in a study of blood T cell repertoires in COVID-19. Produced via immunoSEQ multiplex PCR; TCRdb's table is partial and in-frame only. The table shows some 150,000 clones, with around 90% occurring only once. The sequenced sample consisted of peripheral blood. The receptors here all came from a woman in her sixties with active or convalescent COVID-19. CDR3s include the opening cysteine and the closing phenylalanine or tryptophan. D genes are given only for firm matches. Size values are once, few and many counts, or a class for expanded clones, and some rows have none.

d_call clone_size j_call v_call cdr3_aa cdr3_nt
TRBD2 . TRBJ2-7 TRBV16 CASSLSLAGGRNEQYF TGTGCCAGCAGCCTCTCACTAGCGGGGGGCCGTAACGAGCAGTACTTC
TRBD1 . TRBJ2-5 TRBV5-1 CASSLMTGQETQYF TGCGCCAGCAGCCTGATGACAGGGCAAGAGACCCAGTACTTC
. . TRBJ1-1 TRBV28 CASSLTHFTQDHTEAFF TGTGCCAGCAGTTTAACCCACTTTACTCAGGATCACACTGAAGCTTTCTTT
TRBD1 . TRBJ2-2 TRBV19 CASSVGQAYTGELFF TGTGCCAGTAGTGTGGGACAGGCCTACACCGGGGAGCTGTTTTTT
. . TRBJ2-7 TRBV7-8 CASSLTASFYEQYF TGTGCCAGCAGCTTGACAGCTAGTTTCTACGAGCAGTACTTC
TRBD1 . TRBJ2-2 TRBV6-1 CASSVRTGANTGELFF TGTGCCAGCAGTGTCCGGACAGGGGCGAACACCGGGGAGCTGTTTTTT
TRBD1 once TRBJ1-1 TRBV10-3 CAIGPDRSLEAFF TGTGCCATCGGTCCGGACAGGAGCCTTGAAGCTTTCTTT
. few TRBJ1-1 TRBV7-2 CASTRRGTEAFF TGTGCCAGCACCCGAAGGGGGACTGAAGCTTTCTTT
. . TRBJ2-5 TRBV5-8 CASSLAVQETQYF TGTGCCAGCAGCTTAGCGGTTCAAGAGACCCAGTACTTC
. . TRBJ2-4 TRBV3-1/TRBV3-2 CASRSRDIQYF TGTGCCAGCAGGAGTCGGGACATTCAGTACTTC
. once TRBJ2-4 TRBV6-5 CASSYLGRGNIQYF TGTGCCAGCAGTTACCTGGGGCGGGGAAACATTCAGTACTTC
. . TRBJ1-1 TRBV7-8 CASSSARVRKNTEAFF TGTGCCAGCAGCTCCGCCCGAGTGAGGAAGAACACTGAAGCTTTCTTT
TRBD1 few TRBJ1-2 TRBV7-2 CASSLTLQGAGGYTF TGTGCCAGCAGCTTAACCCTACAGGGGGCTGGAGGTTACACCTTC
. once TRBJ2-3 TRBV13 CASSHPEGTQYF TGTGCCAGCAGCCACCCTGAGGGTACGCAGTATTTT
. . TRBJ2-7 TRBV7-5 CARSKRDSSYEQYF TGTGCCAGAAGCAAACGGGACAGCTCTTACGAGCAGTACTTC
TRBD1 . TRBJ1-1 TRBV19 CASSPGQVNSEAFF TGTGCCAGTAGCCCGGGACAGGTGAACTCTGAAGCTTTCTTT
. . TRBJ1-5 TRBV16 CASSQRGGQSQPQHF TGTGCCAGCAGCCAACGGGGAGGGCAGAGTCAGCCCCAGCATTTT
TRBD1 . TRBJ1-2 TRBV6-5 CASSYEGTVFGGYTF TGTGCCAGCAGTTACGAGGGGACAGTATTTGGTGGCTACACCTTC
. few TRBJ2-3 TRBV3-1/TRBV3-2 CASSPGTAGRGNTQYF TGTGCCAGCAGCCCAGGGACTGCCGGGCGGGGAAATACGCAGTATTTT
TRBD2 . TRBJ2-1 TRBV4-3 CASSLYDRLAGDPSSYNEQFF TGCGCCAGCAGCCTATACGACCGACTAGCGGGGGACCCCAGCTCCTACAATGAGCAGTTCTTC
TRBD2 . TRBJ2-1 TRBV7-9 CASSLGTSGDNEQFF TGTGCCAGCAGCTTAGGGACTAGCGGGGACAATGAGCAGTTCTTC
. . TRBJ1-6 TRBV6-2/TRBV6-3 CASSYLLLQRNSPLHF TGTGCCAGCAGTTACCTACTACTCCAACGGAATTCACCCCTCCACTTT
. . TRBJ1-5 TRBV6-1 CASSEAVSLGGGSQPQHF TGTGCCAGCAGTGAAGCAGTGTCATTGGGGGGAGGGAGTCAGCCCCAGCATTTT
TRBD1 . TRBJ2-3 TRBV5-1 CASSQGQGSDTQYF TGCGCCAGCAGCCAGGGACAGGGTTCAGATACGCAGTATTTT
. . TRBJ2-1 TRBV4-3 CASSQEGSGQGEQFF TGCGCCAGCAGCCAAGAGGGGTCAGGACAAGGAGAGCAGTTCTTC
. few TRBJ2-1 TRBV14 CASSRTGLHNEQFF TGTGCCAGCAGCCGCACAGGTTTACACAATGAGCAGTTCTTC
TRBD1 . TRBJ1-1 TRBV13 CASSLRGQGGTEAFF TGTGCCAGCAGCTTAAGGGGACAGGGGGGGACTGAAGCTTTCTTT
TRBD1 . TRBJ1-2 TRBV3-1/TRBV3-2 CASSPGGGHANYGYTF TGTGCCAGCAGCCCCGGAGGGGGCCATGCTAACTATGGCTACACCTTC
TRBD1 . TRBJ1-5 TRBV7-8 CASSEGTDSNQPQHF TGTGCCAGCAGCGAAGGGACAGATAGCAATCAGCCCCAGCATTTT
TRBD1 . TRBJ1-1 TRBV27 CASSDYRGPGTEAFF TGTGCCAGCAGTGATTACAGGGGCCCCGGCACTGAAGCTTTCTTT
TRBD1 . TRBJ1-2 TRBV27 CASSNTGGYGYTF TGTGCCAGCAGCAACACAGGGGGCTATGGCTACACCTTC
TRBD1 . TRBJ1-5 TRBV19 CASSQTGVRGDQPQHF TGTGCCAGTAGCCAGACAGGGGTGCGTGGTGATCAGCCCCAGCATTTT
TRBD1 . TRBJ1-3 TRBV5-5 CASSFGTVSGNTIYF TGTGCCAGCAGCTTCGGGACAGTTTCTGGAAACACCATATATTTT
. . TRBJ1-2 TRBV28 CASSLQGFKKGMAYGYTF TGTGCCAGCAGTTTACAGGGTTTCAAGAAGGGAATGGCTTATGGCTACACCTTC
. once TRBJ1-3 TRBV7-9 CASSLVTERRYF TGTGCCAGCAGCTTAGTAACCGAGCGACGGTATTTT
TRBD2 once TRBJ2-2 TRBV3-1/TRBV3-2 CASSQEGLADTGELFF TGTGCCAGCAGCCAAGAAGGTCTAGCGGACACCGGGGAGCTGTTTTTT
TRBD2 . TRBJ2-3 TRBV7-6 CASSSSGGVEADTQYF TGTGCCAGCAGCTCTAGCGGGGGGGTAGAGGCAGATACGCAGTATTTT
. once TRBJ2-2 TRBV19 CASSNRVFSTGELFF TGTGCCAGTAGTAACCGGGTCTTCTCCACCGGGGAGCTGTTTTTT